The 8 T cell receptor beta chains listed next were all sequenced from one sample in a study of metastatic and nonmetastatic thyroid tumors. TCRdb re-called clones from the PCR reads using MiXCR. Here the sample spans about 14,000 clones, 32% being singletons. No treatment of any kind had been given to any patient before thyroid surgery. Sequenced: tumor tissue. These TCRs come from a female donor with papillary thyroid cancer or a benign thyroid nodule (not recorded which). Some clones in this sample may be carry-over from other donors' samples.

This clone showed up many times. CDR3 bases: TGTGCCAGCAGCGTAGTGGGAGGGCCCGATGAGCAGTTCTTC. Translated: CASSVVGGPDEQFF. The rearrangement links TRBV9 to TRBJ2-1; TRBD2 matches at 7 bases. Trimming cost V 0 bases and J 8 bases; bases outside gene matches: 5. CDR1 and CDR2 from the germline V gene are SGDLS and YYNGEE. The CDR3 extends over 14 amino acids.

This chain uses TRBV7-3 with TRBJ1-1, with D perhaps TRBD1 (5 bases). This CDR3 contains 14 residues. Germline lookup yields CDR1 SGHTA and CDR2 FQGTGA. Trimming took 2 bases from V and 4 from J, leaving 11 bases between them. The CDR3 reads CASSLLAGGTEAFF. The CDR3 DNA reads TGTGCCAGCAGCTTATTAGCGGGGGGCACTGAAGCTTTCTTT.

The J gene is TRBJ2-7, the V gene TRBV20-1; 7 bases are shared with TRBD2. CDR1 is DFQATT, CDR2 SNEGSKA, per germline (reference sequence). The CDR3 covers 14 residues. V lost 0 bases and J lost 3; bases outside the gene matches: 5. This CDR3 reads CSAREAREHYEQYF. The CDR3 nucleotides read TGCAGTGCTAGAGAGGCGCGGGAGCACTACGAGCAGTACTTC.

This clone has just a few counts. The chain has TRBV10-3 and TRBJ2-3, with unresolved D. From germline, CDR1 is ENHRY and CDR2 SYGVKD. V was pared by 3 bases and J by 4 bases, with 8 bases between. CDR3 length: 13 amino acids. The DNA of the CDR3 is TGTGCCATCAGTGATGGCAGTGCAGATACGCAGTATTTT. Amino acids: CAISDGSADTQYF.

This clone showed up just a few times. The chain recombines TRBV2 with TRBJ1-6; D not certain. The CDR3 runs to 15 residues. Trimming took 8 bases from V and 7 from J, leaving 18 bases between them. From germline, CDR1 is SNHLY and CDR2 FYNNEI. CDR3 nucleotide sequence: TGTGCCAGCCTCTCCTCGGGAGGGAGGAATTCACCCCTCCACTTT. It translates to CASLSSGGRNSPLHF.

This clone was detected many times. Being one base from a much bigger clone, this may be a read error. The chain links TRBV6-1 to TRBJ2-5; 8 bases align to TRBD2. This CDR3 is built from 15 residues. Unmatched junction bases numbered 8, after V lost 6 bases and J lost 2 bases. Per the germline V gene, CDR1 is MNHNS and CDR2 is SASEGT. CDR3 sequence (DNA): TGTGCCAGCAGACTGTCCGGGGGGGGGCAAGAGACCCAGTACTTC. Encoded protein: CASRLSGGGQETQYF.

CDR3 sequence: CASSLVPSGDGADTQYF. The CDR3 nucleotides read TGCGCCAGCAGCTTGGTCCCGAGCGGGGACGGGGCAGATACGCAGTATTTT. The J gene is TRBJ2-3, the V gene TRBV5-1; 7 bases are a match to TRBD2. CDR1 is SGHRS, CDR2 YFSETQ, per germline. J was trimmed by 4 bases and V by 0 bases; bases with no gene match: 11. CDR3 size: 17 residues.

This clone is medium-sized by share. The chain couples TRBV20-1 to TRBJ2-3; D might be TRBD2 (5 bases). CDR3 length equals 12 residues. CDR1 and CDR2 (germline): DFQATT, SNEGSKA (reference sequence). Trimming cost V 7 bases and J 4 bases, with 12 bases left between them. This chain's CDR3 is CSGRESADTQYF. CDR3 nucleotide sequence: TGCAGTGGTAGGGAGTCGGCAGATACGCAGTATTTT.